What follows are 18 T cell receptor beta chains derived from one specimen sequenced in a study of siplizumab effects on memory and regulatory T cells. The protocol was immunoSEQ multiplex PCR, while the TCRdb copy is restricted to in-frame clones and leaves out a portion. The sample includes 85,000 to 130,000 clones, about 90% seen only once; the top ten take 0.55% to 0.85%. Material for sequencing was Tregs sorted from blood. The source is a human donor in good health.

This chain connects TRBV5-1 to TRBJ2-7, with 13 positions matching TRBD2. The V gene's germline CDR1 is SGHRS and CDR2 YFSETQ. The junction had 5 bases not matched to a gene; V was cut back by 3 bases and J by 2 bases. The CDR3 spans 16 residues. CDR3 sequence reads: CASSYGTSGITYEQYF. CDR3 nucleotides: TGCGCCAGCAGCTACGGGACTAGCGGGATAACCTACGAGCAGTACTTC.

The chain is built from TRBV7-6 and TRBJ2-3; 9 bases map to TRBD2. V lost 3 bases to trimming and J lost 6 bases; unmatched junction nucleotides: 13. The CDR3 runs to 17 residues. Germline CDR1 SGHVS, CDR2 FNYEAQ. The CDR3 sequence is CASSLDFSGRIWDTQYF. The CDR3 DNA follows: TGTGCCAGCAGCTTGGATTTTAGCGGGAGAATTTGGGATACGCAGTATTTT. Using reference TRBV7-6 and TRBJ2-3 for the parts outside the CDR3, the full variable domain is GAGVSQSPRYKVTKRGQDVALRCDPISGHVSLYWYRQALGQGPEFLTYFNYEAQQDKSGLPNDRFSAERPEGSISTLTIQRTEQRDSAMYRCASSLDFSGRIWDTQYFGPGTRLTVL.

DNA of the CDR3: TGTGCCAGCAGAGGGGGGGGCCATCAGCCCCAGCATTTT. It specifies CASRGGGHQPQHF. V is TRBV2 and J is TRBJ1-5; possibly TRBD1 for D (6 bases). V lost 6 bases and J 5 bases, leaving 11 bases between the germline ends. The CDR3 consists of 13 residues. The V gene's germline CDR1 is SNHLY and CDR2 FYNNEI.

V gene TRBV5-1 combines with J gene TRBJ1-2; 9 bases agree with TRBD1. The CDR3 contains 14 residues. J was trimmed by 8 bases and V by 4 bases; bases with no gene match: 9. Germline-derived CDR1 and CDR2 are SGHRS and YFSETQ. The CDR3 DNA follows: TGCGCCAGCAGCGGCCGGGACAGGGTGCACGGCTACACCTTC. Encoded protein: CASSGRDRVHGYTF.

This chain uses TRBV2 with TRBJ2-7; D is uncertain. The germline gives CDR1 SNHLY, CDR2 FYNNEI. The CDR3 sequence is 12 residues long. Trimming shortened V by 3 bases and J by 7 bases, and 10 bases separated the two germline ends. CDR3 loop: CASSDPPGEQYF. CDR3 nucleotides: TGTGCCAGCAGTGACCCCCCTGGGGAGCAGTACTTC.

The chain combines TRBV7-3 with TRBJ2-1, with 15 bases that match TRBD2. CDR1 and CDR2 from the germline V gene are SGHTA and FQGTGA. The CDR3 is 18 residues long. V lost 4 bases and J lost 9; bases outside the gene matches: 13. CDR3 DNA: TGTGCCAGCAGCTCGCTCGGACTAGCGGGAGGGTCGGGTAGTGAGCAGTTCTTC. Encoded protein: CASSSLGLAGGSGSEQFF. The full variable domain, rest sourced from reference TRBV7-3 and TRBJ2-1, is GAGVSQTPSNKVTEKGKYVELRCDPISGHTALYWYRQSLGQGPEFLIYFQGTGAADDSGLPNDRFFAVRPEGSVSTLKIQRTERGDSAVYLCASSSLGLAGGSGSEQFFGPGTRLTVL.

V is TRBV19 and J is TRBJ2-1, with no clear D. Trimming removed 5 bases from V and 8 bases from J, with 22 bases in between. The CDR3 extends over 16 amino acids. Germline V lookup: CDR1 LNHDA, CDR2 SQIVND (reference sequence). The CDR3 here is CASSAPALKFTDEQFF. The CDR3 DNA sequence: TGTGCCAGTAGTGCTCCGGCCCTAAAGTTTACCGATGAGCAGTTCTTC.

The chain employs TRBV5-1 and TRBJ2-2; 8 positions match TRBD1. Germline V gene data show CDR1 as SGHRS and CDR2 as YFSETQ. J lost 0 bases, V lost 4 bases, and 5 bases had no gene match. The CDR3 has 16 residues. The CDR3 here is CASSKGTGANTGELFF. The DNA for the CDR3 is TGCGCCAGCAGCAAAGGGACAGGAGCGAACACCGGGGAGCTGTTTTTT.

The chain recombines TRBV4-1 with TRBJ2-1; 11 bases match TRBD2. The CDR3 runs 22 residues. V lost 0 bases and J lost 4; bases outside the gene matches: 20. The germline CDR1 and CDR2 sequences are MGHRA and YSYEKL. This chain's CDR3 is CASSQDSGGAFSGRGNYNEQFF. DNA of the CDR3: TGCGCCAGCAGCCAAGATTCAGGGGGCGCATTTAGCGGGAGGGGGAATTACAATGAGCAGTTCTTC.

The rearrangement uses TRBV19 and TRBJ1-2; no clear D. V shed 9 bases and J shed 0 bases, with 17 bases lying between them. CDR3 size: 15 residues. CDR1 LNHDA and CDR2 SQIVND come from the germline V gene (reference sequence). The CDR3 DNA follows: TGTGCCAGCTCTTACGGGCCAAGGGCTAACTATGGCTACACCTTC. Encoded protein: CASSYGPRANYGYTF.

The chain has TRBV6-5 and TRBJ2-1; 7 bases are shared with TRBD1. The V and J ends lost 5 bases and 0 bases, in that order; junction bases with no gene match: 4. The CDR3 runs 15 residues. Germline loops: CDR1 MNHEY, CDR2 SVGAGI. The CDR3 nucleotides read TGTGCCAGCAGTCCGGACAGGAACTCCTACAATGAGCAGTTCTTC. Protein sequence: CASSPDRNSYNEQFF.

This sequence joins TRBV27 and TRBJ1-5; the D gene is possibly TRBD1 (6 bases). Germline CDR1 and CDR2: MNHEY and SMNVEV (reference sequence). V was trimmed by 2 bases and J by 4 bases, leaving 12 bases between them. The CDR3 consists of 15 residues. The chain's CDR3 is CASSLGQTLNQPQHF. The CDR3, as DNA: TGTGCCAGCAGTTTAGGACAGACCCTTAATCAGCCCCAGCATTTT.

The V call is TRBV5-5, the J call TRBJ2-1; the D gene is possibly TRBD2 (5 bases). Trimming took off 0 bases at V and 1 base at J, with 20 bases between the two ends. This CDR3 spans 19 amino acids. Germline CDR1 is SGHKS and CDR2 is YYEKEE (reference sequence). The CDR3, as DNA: TGTGCCAGCAGCTTGGCCCCACTAGGTCGAACGTCATCCTACAATGAGCAGTTCTTC. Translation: CASSLAPLGRTSSYNEQFF.

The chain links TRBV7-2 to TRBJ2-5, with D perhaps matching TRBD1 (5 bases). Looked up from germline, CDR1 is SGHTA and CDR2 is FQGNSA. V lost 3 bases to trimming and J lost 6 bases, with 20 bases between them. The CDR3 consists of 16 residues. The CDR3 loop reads CASSFLPFDRKQTQYF. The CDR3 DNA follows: TGTGCCAGCAGCTTCTTACCCTTCGACAGAAAACAGACCCAGTACTTC.

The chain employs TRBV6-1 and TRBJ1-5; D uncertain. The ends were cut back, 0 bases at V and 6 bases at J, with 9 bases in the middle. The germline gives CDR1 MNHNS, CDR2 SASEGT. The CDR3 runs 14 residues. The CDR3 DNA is TGTGCCAGCAGTGAAGCACTTCGTAGTCAGCCCCAGCATTTT. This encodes CASSEALRSQPQHF.

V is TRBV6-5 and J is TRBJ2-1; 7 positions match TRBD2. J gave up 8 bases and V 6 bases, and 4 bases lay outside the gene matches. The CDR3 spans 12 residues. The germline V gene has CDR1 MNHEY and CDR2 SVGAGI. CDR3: CASSPGGDEQFF. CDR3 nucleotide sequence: TGTGCCAGCAGCCCGGGAGGCGATGAGCAGTTCTTC.

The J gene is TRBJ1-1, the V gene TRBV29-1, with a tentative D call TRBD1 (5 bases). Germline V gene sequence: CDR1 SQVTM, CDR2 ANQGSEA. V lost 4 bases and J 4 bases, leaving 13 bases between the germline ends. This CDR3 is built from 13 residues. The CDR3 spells CSVARGVSTEAFF. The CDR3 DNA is TGCAGCGTTGCCAGAGGGGTAAGCACTGAAGCTTTCTTT.

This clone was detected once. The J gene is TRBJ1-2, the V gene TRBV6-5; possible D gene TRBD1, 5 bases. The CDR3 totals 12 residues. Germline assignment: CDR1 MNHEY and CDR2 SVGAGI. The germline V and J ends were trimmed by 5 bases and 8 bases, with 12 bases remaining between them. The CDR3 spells CASSTGVGGYTF. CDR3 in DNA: TGTGCCAGCAGTACAGGAGTCGGGGGCTACACCTTC.